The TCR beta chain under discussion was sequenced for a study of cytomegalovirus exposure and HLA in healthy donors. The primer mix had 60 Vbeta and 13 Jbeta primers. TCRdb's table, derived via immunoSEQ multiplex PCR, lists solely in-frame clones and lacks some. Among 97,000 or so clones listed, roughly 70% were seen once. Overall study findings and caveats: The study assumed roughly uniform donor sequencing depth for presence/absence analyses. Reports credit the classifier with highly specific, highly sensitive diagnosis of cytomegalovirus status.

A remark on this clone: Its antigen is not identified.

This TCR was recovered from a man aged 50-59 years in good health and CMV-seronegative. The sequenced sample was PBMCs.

The CDR3 bases are TGTGCCAGCGCGGGGGGCCTCAAGCAGCCCCAGCATTTT. This codes for CASAGGLKQPQHF. The chain combines TRBV6-5 with TRBJ1-5, with D tentatively TRBD1 (6 bases). The CDR3 consists of 13 residues. With 8 bases removed from V and 7 bases from J, the gap between germline ends came to 15 bases. Germline V lookup: CDR1 MNHEY, CDR2 SVGAGI.